This T cell receptor (beta chain) was captured in a study of beta chain features in type 1 diabetes. On this clone itself: The antigen is not known.

V lost 8 bases to trimming and J lost 4 bases; unmatched junction nucleotides: 6. The germline CDR1 and CDR2 sequences are MDHEN and SYDVKM. The CDR3 is made up of 14 amino acids. The authors obtained over 98% purity in all sorted populations. Expressed TCRB transcripts were sequenced after all isolated RNA was converted to cDNA. Average reads for naive, central memory and regulatory T cell samples were roughly 3.5 million. The data were produced by immunoSEQ multiplex PCR, yet TCRdb's version contains in-frame clones alone and is incomplete. The data show a few hundred thousand clones, with about 15% seen just once and around 0.015% held by the top ten. General observations from the study: Moderate but significant shortening of TCRB CDR3s was recorded in all four CD4+ subsets from Type 1 diabetes patients.

The rearrangement links TRBV28 to TRBJ2-1, with 9 bases matching TRBD2. The sample taken for sequencing was naive CD4+ T cells from blood. The source of this sequence is a man aged 18 to 30 with type 1 diabetes. CDR3 sequence reads: CASVSGGTYNEQFF. Written as DNA, the CDR3 is TGTGCCAGCGTTAGCGGGGGTACTTACAATGAGCAGTTCTTC.